A single sample is the source of the 12 T cell receptor beta chains below, sequenced in a study of technical replicates of blood from a handful of donors. Data came from immunoSEQ multiplex PCR; TCRdb stores just in-frame clones and leaves some out. The data show approximately 52,000 clones, with 70% to 90% seen just once and more than 4.5% held by the top ten. Sequencing was carried out using PBMCs. The source of these receptors is a human donor in good health. Some clones in this sample may be carry-over from other donors' samples.

The V gene is TRBV27, the J gene TRBJ2-5, with 9 bases that match TRBD1. There are 17 residues in the CDR3. Germline trimming cut 3 bases from V and 4 bases from J; bases unmatched to any gene: 12. Germline CDR1 and CDR2: MNHEY and SMNVEV (reference sequence). CDR3 amino acids: CASSFRPRDREGETQYF. CDR3 nucleotides: TGTGCCAGCAGTTTCCGCCCCCGGGACAGGGAGGGAGAGACCCAGTACTTC.

The V and J genes are TRBV4-1 and TRBJ2-7, with D possibly being TRBD2 (6 bases). The germline CDR1 and CDR2 sequences are MGHRA and YSYEKL. The CDR3 runs to 17 residues. The ends were cut back, 1 base at V and 1 base at J, with 17 bases in the middle. This chain's CDR3 is CASSQGFRAGGSYEQYF. For the CDR3, the DNA is TGCGCCAGCAGCCAAGGGTTCCGGGCCGGGGGTTCCTACGAGCAGTACTTC.

The J gene is TRBJ2-5, the V gene TRBV18, with TRBD1 matching over 8 bases. V lost 3 bases, J lost 5 bases, and 5 bases stayed unmatched. The CDR3 contains 14 residues. Germline V CDR1 and CDR2: KGHSH, LQKENI. CDR3 protein: CASSPDRVGETQYF. Here the CDR3 DNA reads TGTGCCAGCTCACCGGACAGGGTAGGGGAGACCCAGTACTTC.

The table lists this clone with a count of one. This chain links TRBV27 with TRBJ1-5; 7 positions agree with TRBD1. V lost 6 bases, J lost 9 bases, and 14 bases stayed unmatched. The CDR3 extends over 15 amino acids. CDR1 and CDR2 (germline): MNHEY, SMNVEV (reference sequence). The CDR3 coding sequence is TGTGCCAGCAGCCCATTCGGACAGGCTTGGGGGCCCCAGCATTTT. Amino acids: CASSPFGQAWGPQHF.

The rearrangement links TRBV19 to TRBJ1-3; the match to TRBD1 covers 8 bases. Losses at the gene ends were 3 bases for V and 3 bases for J; bases not matched to a gene: 4. Per germline, CDR1 LNHDA and CDR2 SQIVND (reference sequence). The CDR3 covers 15 residues. DNA of the CDR3: TGTGCCAGTAGTATCAGGGGGCCGGGTGGAAACACCATATATTTT. Translated: CASSIRGPGGNTIYF.

The rearrangement joins TRBV27 to TRBJ2-7; D call uncertain. V was cut by 5 bases and J by 0 bases, with 17 bases left in between. The CDR3 is 16 amino acids. The germline V gene has CDR1 MNHEY and CDR2 SMNVEV (reference sequence). Here the CDR3 reads CASSPFSYSSSYEQYF. DNA of the CDR3: TGTGCCAGCAGTCCCTTCTCGTATTCTAGCTCCTACGAGCAGTACTTC.

V usage is TRBV14 and J usage is TRBJ2-5; D is undetermined. This CDR3 region has 12 residues. The V gene lost 1 base and the J gene lost 5 bases, with 5 bases spanning the gap. Germline values: CDR1 SGHDN, CDR2 FVKESK. CDR3 protein: CASSQVEETQYF. DNA for the CDR3: TGTGCCAGCAGCCAAGTGGAGGAGACCCAGTACTTC.

The V call is TRBV9, the J call TRBJ1-1; D is possibly TRBD1 (5 bases). Trimming took off 1 base at V and 3 bases at J, with 10 bases between the two ends. CDR1 is SGDLS, CDR2 YYNGEE, per germline. This CDR3 is 14 amino acids long. Written as DNA, the CDR3 is TGTGCCAGCAGCGTAACAGGCACACACACTGAAGCTTTCTTT. This gives the protein CASSVTGTHTEAFF. The variable domain in full, completed from reference TRBV9 and TRBJ1-1, reads DSGVTQTPKHLITATGQRVTLRCSPRSGDLSVYWYQQSLDQGLQFLIQYYNGEERAKGNILERFSAQQFPDLHSELNLSSLELGDSALYFCASSVTGTHTEAFFGQGTRLTVV.

V is TRBV6-1 and J is TRBJ2-1; D unclear. Trimming took 2 bases from V and 9 from J, leaving 14 bases between them. This CDR3 contains 14 residues. Per the germline V gene, CDR1 is MNHNS and CDR2 is SASEGT. In nucleotides, the CDR3 is TGTGCCAGCAGTGAAATTGTCACTTCTCCTGAGCAGTTCTTC. Translating gives CASSEIVTSPEQFF.

The chain couples TRBV7-6 to TRBJ2-1; 9 bases are shared with TRBD2. Unmatched junction bases numbered 10, after V lost 1 base and J lost 3 bases. The CDR3 length is 18 residues. Germline V gene data show CDR1 as SGHVS and CDR2 as FNYEAQ. This CDR3 reads CASSLVRAGGQYYNEQFF. The CDR3 bases are TGTGCCAGCAGCTTAGTGAGGGCGGGAGGGCAATACTACAATGAGCAGTTCTTC.

The rearrangement links TRBV7-2 to TRBJ2-2, with D perhaps TRBD2 (6 bases). Germline CDR1 and CDR2: SGHTA and FQGNSA. The CDR3 consists of 16 residues. Trimming removed 1 base at V and 0 bases at J, with 9 bases between. Here the CDR3 reads CASSLGSGANTGELFF. The CDR3 coding sequence is TGTGCCAGCAGCTTAGGTTCGGGGGCGAACACCGGGGAGCTGTTTTTT. The complete variable domain, with remaining parts taken from reference TRBV7-2 and TRBJ2-2, reads GAGVSQSPSNKVTEKGKDVELRCDPISGHTALYWYRQSLGQGLEFLIYFQGNSAPDKSGLPSDRFSAERTGGSVSTLTIQRTQQEDSAVYLCASSLGSGANTGELFFGEGSRLTVL.

The chain uses TRBV10-3 and TRBJ2-1, with 7 positions matching TRBD1. J gave up 7 bases and V 6 bases, and 6 bases lay outside the gene matches. The CDR3 covers 13 residues. CDR1 is ENHRY, CDR2 SYGVKD, per germline. In DNA, the CDR3 is TGTGCCATCAGGTCCACAGGGGAGAATGAGCAGTTCTTC. It codes for CAIRSTGENEQFF.